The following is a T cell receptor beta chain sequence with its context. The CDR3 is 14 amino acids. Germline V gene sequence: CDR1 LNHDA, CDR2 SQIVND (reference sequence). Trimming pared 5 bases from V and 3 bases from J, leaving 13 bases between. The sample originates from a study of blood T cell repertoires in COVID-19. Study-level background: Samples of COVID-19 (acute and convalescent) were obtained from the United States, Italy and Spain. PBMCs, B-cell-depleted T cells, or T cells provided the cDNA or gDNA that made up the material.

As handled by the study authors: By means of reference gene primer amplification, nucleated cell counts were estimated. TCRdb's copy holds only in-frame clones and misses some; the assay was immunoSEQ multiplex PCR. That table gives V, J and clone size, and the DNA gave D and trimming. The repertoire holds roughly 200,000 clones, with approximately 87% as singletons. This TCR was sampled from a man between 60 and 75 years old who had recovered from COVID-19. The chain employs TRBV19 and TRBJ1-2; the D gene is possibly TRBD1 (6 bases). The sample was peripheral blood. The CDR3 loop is CASSYRVGDYGYTF. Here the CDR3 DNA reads TGTGCCAGTAGTTACAGGGTCGGCGACTATGGCTACACCTTC.